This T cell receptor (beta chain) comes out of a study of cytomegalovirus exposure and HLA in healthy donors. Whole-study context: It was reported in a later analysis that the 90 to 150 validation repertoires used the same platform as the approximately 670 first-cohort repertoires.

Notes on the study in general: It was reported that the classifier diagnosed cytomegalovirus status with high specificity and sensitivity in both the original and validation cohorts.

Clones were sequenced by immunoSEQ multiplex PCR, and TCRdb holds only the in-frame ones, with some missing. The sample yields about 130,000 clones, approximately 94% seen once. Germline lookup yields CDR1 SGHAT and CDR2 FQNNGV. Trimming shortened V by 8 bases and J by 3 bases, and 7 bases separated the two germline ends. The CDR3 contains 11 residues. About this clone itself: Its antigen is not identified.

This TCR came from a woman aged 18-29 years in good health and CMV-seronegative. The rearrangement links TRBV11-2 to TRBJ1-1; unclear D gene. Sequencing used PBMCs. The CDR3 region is CASHMHTEAFF. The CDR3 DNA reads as TGTGCCAGCCACATGCACACTGAAGCTTTCTTT.